The subject of this entry is one TCR beta chain. Its antigen is still unknown. CDR3 length: 15 residues. Germline CDR1 is LNHNV and CDR2 is YYDKDF (reference sequence). Trimming pared 0 bases from V and 7 bases from J, leaving 13 bases between. The data are from a study of shared clonotypes between healthy human individuals. Study-level points and caveats: Collection of samples was limited to blood; tissue repertoires likely differ.

At the deep level, the assay was run. Generated by immunoSEQ multiplex PCR, the TCRdb table keeps only in-frame clones and is missing some. The sample includes around 2.1 million clones, about 93% seen only once; the top ten take 1.7%. In the naive CD8 group, cells lacked CD45RO and were positively selected for CCR7, so terminally differentiated effector memory CD45RA+ cells were left out. The sequenced sample was naive CD8+ T cells from PBMCs. The TCR originated in a man younger than 35 in good health. Some clones in this sample may be carry-over from other donors' samples. The V gene is TRBV15, the J gene TRBJ2-1; D is unresolved. CDR3 DNA: TGTGCCACCAGCAGAGACACTGGCTTAACAAATGAGCAGTTCTTC. Translation gives CATSRDTGLTNEQFF.